These 17 T cell receptor beta chains originate from one sample sequenced in a study of blood T cell repertoires in COVID-19 (dated by TCRdb to about 2020). The library was generated by the immunoSEQ multiplex PCR assay. TCRdb carries this immuneACCESS record with in-frame sequences only. Its versions omit some clonotypes, under half of them owing to an unresolved V gene in the studies checked, with the rest unexplained. This sample lists 95,000 or so clones; roughly 79% were detected once. In total, the top ten clones hold approximately 4.6% of the sample. Sequenced sample: peripheral blood. These receptors were collected from an older man with COVID-19, enrolled during active disease.

The table lists this clone with a count of one. The chain combines TRBV6-1 with TRBJ2-3; TRBD1 matches 7 bases. This CDR3 is built from 16 residues. V gave up 2 bases and J gave up 1 base; unmatched junction bases: 6. In germline, CDR1 is MNHNS, CDR2 SASEGT. This CDR3 is CASSETTGSGTDTQYF. Here the CDR3 DNA reads TGTGCCAGCAGTGAAACGACAGGGAGCGGCACAGATACGCAGTATTTT.

V gene TRBV9 combines with J gene TRBJ2-1; D not certain. Trimming pared 3 bases from V and 8 bases from J, leaving 12 bases between. In germline, CDR1 is SGDLS, CDR2 YYNGEE. This CDR3 has 13 amino acids. The CDR3 protein is CASSARIDYEQFF. The CDR3 DNA follows: TGTGCCAGCAGCGCAAGAATCGACTATGAGCAGTTCTTC.

The J gene is TRBJ1-3, the V gene TRBV5-6; no definite D call. The germline V gene encodes CDR1 SGHDT and CDR2 YYEEEE. This CDR3 spans 16 amino acids. V was pared by 0 bases and J by 0 bases, with 10 bases between. CDR3 coding DNA: TGTGCCAGCAGCTTGGAGTCGGAGATCTCTGGAAACACCATATATTTT. Translating it yields CASSLESEISGNTIYF.

This chain uses TRBV9 with TRBJ2-3, with 10 bases that match TRBD2. CDR1 is SGDLS, CDR2 YYNGEE, per germline. V was pared by 0 bases and J by 6 bases, with 4 bases of the junction left unmatched. CDR3 length equals 15 residues. Here the CDR3 reads CASSVEAGGPDTQYF. Here the CDR3 DNA reads TGTGCCAGCAGCGTAGAAGCGGGAGGGCCGGATACGCAGTATTTT.

This clone has just a few counts. J is TRBJ1-4 and V is TRBV19; D is unclear. The length of the CDR3 is 14 residues. CDR1 and CDR2 from the germline V gene are LNHDA and SQIVND (reference sequence). Between the trimmed V and J ends, which lost 4 bases and 4 bases, there was a span of 10 bases. The CDR3 loop reads CASSTENGNEKLFF. DNA for the CDR3: TGTGCCAGTAGTACGGAGAATGGTAATGAAAAACTGTTTTTT.

V is TRBV25-1 and J is TRBJ2-1; no clear D gene. Germline loops: CDR1 MGHDK, CDR2 SYGVNS. This CDR3 has 14 amino acids. Trimming left V 6 bases short and J 0 bases short, with 9 bases between. The CDR3 reads CASSLKSSYNEQFF. The DNA of the CDR3 is TGTGCCAGCAGCCTTAAGAGCTCCTACAATGAGCAGTTCTTC.

This chain joins TRBV5-1 and TRBJ2-5; possible D gene TRBD2, 6 bases. Germline V gene lookup returns CDR1 SGHRS and CDR2 YFSETQ. Between the trimmed V and J ends, which lost 0 bases and 3 bases, there was a span of 9 bases. The CDR3 contains 14 residues. The CDR3 is CASSLGAGKETQYF. CDR3 nucleotides: TGCGCCAGCAGCTTGGGCGCGGGAAAAGAGACCCAGTACTTC.

The gene calls are TRBV28 and TRBJ1-4; 10 positions agree with TRBD1. The V segment lost 4 bases and the J segment 8 bases; nucleotides outside the gene matches: 4. The length of the CDR3 is 14 residues. CDR1 and CDR2 (germline): MDHEN, SYDVKM. The CDR3 DNA follows: TGTGCCAGCAGTTCGACAGGGGGCGGGGAAAAACTGTTTTTT. This encodes CASSSTGGGEKLFF.

The V gene is TRBV5-6, the J gene TRBJ2-3; D perhaps matches TRBD1 (6 bases). CDR3 size: 15 residues. V lost 0 bases to trimming and J lost 3 bases, with 11 bases between them. Germline V gives CDR1 SGHDT, CDR2 YYEEEE. CDR3 in amino acids: CASSLGGGKTDTQYF. In DNA, the CDR3 is TGTGCCAGCAGCTTGGGAGGGGGTAAAACAGATACGCAGTATTTT.

This clone was seen a single time. This sequence joins TRBV2 and TRBJ1-5; TRBD1 aligns across 7 bases. CDR3 length equals 15 residues. Germline V gene lookup returns CDR1 SNHLY and CDR2 FYNNEI. The V segment lost 7 bases and the J segment 2 bases; nucleotides outside the gene matches: 8. Written as DNA, the CDR3 is TGTGCCAGCAACCGACAGGGAACGGGCAATCAGCCCCAGCATTTT. Amino acid sequence: CASNRQGTGNQPQHF.

The chain uses TRBV5-4 and TRBJ2-5; a weak D match, TRBD2 (6 bases). CDR1 and CDR2 from the germline V gene are SGHNT and YYREEE (reference sequence). The length of the CDR3 is 14 residues. Between the trimmed V and J ends, which lost 4 bases and 4 bases, there was a span of 14 bases. The CDR3 coding sequence is TGTGCCAGCAGCACCGGACTAAATCGAGAGACCCAGTACTTC. Its translation: CASSTGLNRETQYF. Combining the CDR3 with reference TRBV5-4 and TRBJ2-5 gives the whole variable domain ETGVTQSPTHLIKTRGQQVTLRCSSQSGHNTVSWYQQALGQGPQFIFQYYREEENGRGNFPPRFSGLQFPNYSSELNVNALELDDSALYLCASSTGLNRETQYFGPGTRLLVL.

The sample holds one count of this clone. CDR3 sequence: CASSSLTGGRMTDTQYF. CDR3 DNA: TGTGCCAGCAGTTCCCTCACAGGCGGGAGAATGACAGATACGCAGTATTTT. The rearrangement joins TRBV27 to TRBJ2-3; 7 bases align to TRBD2. There are 17 residues in the CDR3. CDR1 is MNHEY and CDR2 is SMNVEV in the germline V gene (reference sequence). V was clipped by 4 bases and J by 3 bases; unmatched bases: 13.

This chain links TRBV28 with TRBJ1-1, with D possibly being TRBD1 (5 bases). The CDR3 covers 11 residues. Per germline, CDR1 MDHEN and CDR2 SYDVKM. The V end lost 6 bases, the J end lost 6 bases, and 8 bases lay between the germline ends. CDR3 nucleotides: TGTGCCAGCAGCCTCAGGGCTGAAGCTTTCTTT. This encodes CASSLRAEAFF.

This clone was seen just once. The chain links TRBV7-9 to TRBJ1-6; D uncertain. The germline V gene has CDR1 SEHNR and CDR2 FQNEAQ (reference sequence). CDR3 length: 15 amino acids. Trimming removed 5 bases from V and 3 bases from J, with 11 bases in between. The CDR3 is CASSPRTDYNSPLHF. The CDR3 nucleotides read TGTGCCAGCAGCCCCCGGACTGACTATAATTCACCCCTCCACTTT.

This clone occurred many times. The rearrangement links TRBV5-1 to TRBJ2-7; perhaps TRBD2 as D (6 bases). V lost 1 base and J lost 2, with 10 bases in between. This CDR3 spans 14 amino acids. Germline loops: CDR1 SGHRS, CDR2 YFSETQ. CDR3 residues: CASSLLGGTYEQYF. The DNA for the CDR3 is TGCGCCAGCAGCTTGTTGGGGGGAACCTACGAGCAGTACTTC.

This clone was recorded a few times. The rearrangement joins TRBV15 to TRBJ1-2; D gene ambiguous. Germline loops: CDR1 LNHNV, CDR2 YYDKDF (reference sequence). The CDR3 totals 14 residues. V was pared by 1 base and J by 4 bases, with 10 bases between. The CDR3 coding sequence is TGTGCCACCAGCAGAGGGGAAGGGAGCTATGGCTACACCTTC. Translated, it gives CATSRGEGSYGYTF.

This clone was seen once. This chain connects TRBV10-3 to TRBJ1-2; D might be TRBD1 (6 bases). This CDR3 contains 13 residues. The germline V and J ends were trimmed by 8 bases and 4 bases, with 14 bases remaining between them. Germline V gene lookup returns CDR1 ENHRY and CDR2 SYGVKD. Here the CDR3 DNA reads TGTGCCATCGGGGGGGGCTCGGGCTATGGCTACACCTTC. It translates to CAIGGGSGYGYTF.